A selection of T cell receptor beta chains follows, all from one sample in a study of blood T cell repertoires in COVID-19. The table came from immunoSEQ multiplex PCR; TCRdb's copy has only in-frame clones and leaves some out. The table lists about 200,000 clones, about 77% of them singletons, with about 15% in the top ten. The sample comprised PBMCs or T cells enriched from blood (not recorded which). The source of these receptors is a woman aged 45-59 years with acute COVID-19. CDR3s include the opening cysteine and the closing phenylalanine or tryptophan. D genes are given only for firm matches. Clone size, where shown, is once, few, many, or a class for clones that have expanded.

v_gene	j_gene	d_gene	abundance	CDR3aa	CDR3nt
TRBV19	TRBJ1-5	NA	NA	CASSIGVSGQPQHF	TGTGCCAGTAGTATCGGGGTATCGGGCCAGCCCCAGCATTTT
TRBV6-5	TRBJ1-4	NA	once	CASSPLRGMGEKLFF	TGTGCCAGCAGCCCATTAAGGGGCATGGGGGAAAAACTGTTTTTT
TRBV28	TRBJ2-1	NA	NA	CASSLGEGEIYNEQFF	TGTGCCAGCAGTTTGGGAGAGGGGGAAATCTACAATGAGCAGTTCTTC
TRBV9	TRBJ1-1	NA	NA	CASSVGDRGMNTEAFF	TGTGCCAGCAGCGTAGGCGACAGAGGAATGAACACTGAAGCTTTCTTT
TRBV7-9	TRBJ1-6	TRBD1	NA	CASSLGTGGPNSPLHF	TGTGCCAGCAGCTTAGGGACAGGGGGACCTAATTCACCCCTCCACTTT
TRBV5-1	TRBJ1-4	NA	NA	CASTLDGNANEKLFF	TGCGCCAGCACGTTAGACGGGAACGCTAATGAAAAACTGTTTTTT
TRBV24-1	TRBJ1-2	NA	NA	CATSDHSGFPSLF	TGTGCCACCAGTGACCACTCGGGGTTCCCTAGCCTCTTC
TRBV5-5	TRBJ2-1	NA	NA	CASSLVFTVYNEQFF	TGTGCCAGCAGCTTGGTGTTTACTGTCTACAATGAGCAGTTCTTC
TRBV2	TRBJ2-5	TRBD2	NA	CASSGTRGVVETQYF	TGTGCCAGCAGTGGGACTAGGGGTGTGGTTGAGACCCAGTACTTC
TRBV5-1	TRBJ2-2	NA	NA	CASSWTVANTGELFF	TGCGCCAGCAGCTGGACTGTCGCGAACACCGGGGAGCTGTTTTTT
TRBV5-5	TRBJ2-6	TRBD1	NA	CASRQGVRANVLTF	TGTGCCAGCAGACAGGGGGTTAGGGCCAACGTCCTGACTTTC
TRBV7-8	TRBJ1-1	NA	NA	CASSLNKNTEAFF	TGTGCCAGCAGCTTAAACAAGAACACTGAAGCTTTCTTT
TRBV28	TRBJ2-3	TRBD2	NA	CASRITSGETDTQYF	TGTGCCAGCAGAATTACTAGCGGGGAGACAGATACGCAGTATTTT
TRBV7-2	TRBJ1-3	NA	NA	CASSLDLGAGNTIYF	TGTGCCAGCAGCTTAGATTTGGGGGCCGGAAACACCATATATTTT
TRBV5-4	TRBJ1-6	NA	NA	CASSLVRDSPLHF	TGTGCCAGCAGCTTGGTCCGGGATTCACCCCTCCACTTT
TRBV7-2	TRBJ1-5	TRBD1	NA	CASSPQQGNQPQHF	TGTGCCAGCAGCCCGCAACAGGGGAATCAGCCCCAGCATTTT
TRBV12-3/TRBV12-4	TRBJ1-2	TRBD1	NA	CASMGQGYGYTF	TGTGCCAGCATGGGACAGGGCTATGGCTACACCTTC
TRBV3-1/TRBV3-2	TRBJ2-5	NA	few	CASSQLVSGQETQYF	TGTGCCAGCAGCCAACTTGTTAGCGGCCAAGAGACCCAGTACTTC
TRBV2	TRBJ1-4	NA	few	CASSEIQDGEKLFF	TGTGCCAGCAGTGAAATACAGGATGGTGAAAAACTGTTTTTT
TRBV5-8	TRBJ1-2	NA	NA	CASSLEIGHSALGGYTF	TGTGCCAGCAGCTTGGAAATTGGACACTCGGCATTGGGAGGCTACACCTTC
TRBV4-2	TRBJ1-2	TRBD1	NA	CASSQDWDRARGYTF	TGTGCCAGCAGCCAAGATTGGGACAGGGCGAGGGGCTACACCTTC
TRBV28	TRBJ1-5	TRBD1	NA	CASSLRAYRGGQPQHF	TGTGCCAGCAGTTTAAGGGCCTACAGGGGAGGTCAGCCCCAGCATTTT
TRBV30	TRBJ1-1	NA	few	CAWSAIGQDPFNTEAFF	TGTGCCTGGAGTGCGATTGGACAAGACCCTTTTAACACTGAAGCTTTCTTT
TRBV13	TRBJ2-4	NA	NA	CASSPQREEDIQYF	TGTGCCAGCAGCCCCCAGAGGGAGGAGGACATTCAGTACTTC
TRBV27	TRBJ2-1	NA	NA	CASSLIVVNPGNEQFF	TGTGCCAGCAGTTTGATCGTAGTGAATCCCGGTAATGAGCAGTTCTTC
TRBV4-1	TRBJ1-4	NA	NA	CASSQQGRKDEKLFF	TGCGCCAGCAGCCAGCAGGGGCGGAAGGATGAAAAACTGTTTTTT
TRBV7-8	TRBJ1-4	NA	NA	CASSLAQGWEKLFF	TGTGCCAGCAGCTTAGCACAGGGATGGGAAAAACTGTTTTTT
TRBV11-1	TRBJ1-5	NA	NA	CASSPQGTANQPQHF	TGTGCCAGCAGCCCTCAGGGTACGGCGAATCAGCCCCAGCATTTT
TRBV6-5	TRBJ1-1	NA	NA	CASSQNRQTEAFF	TGTGCCAGCAGTCAAAATAGACAGACTGAAGCTTTCTTT
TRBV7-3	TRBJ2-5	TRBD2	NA	CASSYSGGQETQYF	TGTGCCAGCAGCTATAGCGGGGGCCAAGAGACCCAGTACTTC
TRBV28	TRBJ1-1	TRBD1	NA	CASSLNPGTVNTEAFF	TGTGCCAGCAGTTTAAACCCCGGGACAGTGAACACTGAAGCTTTCTTT
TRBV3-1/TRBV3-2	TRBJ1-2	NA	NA	CASSPIRGKEFYGYTF	TGTGCCAGCAGCCCGATTAGGGGGAAAGAGTTCTATGGCTACACCTTC
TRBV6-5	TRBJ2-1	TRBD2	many	CASSYSEAGGQHEQFF	TGTGCCAGCAGTTACTCAGAAGCGGGGGGGCAGCATGAGCAGTTCTTC
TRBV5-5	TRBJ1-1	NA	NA	CASSLASVNTEAFF	TGTGCCAGCAGCTTGGCATCGGTGAACACTGAAGCTTTCTTT
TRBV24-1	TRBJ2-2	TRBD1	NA	CATRGQSNTGELFF	TGTGCCACCCGGGGACAGTCGAACACCGGGGAGCTGTTTTTT
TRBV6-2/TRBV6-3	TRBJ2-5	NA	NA	CASSYPTKGVVRGETQYF	TGTGCCAGCAGTTACCCGACTAAGGGGGTAGTAAGGGGGGAGACCCAGTACTTC
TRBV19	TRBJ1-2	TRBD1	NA	CASTHVDRGHGYTF	TGTGCCAGTACTCACGTGGACAGGGGTCATGGCTACACCTTC
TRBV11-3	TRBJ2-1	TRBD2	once	CASSPQRGGRNEQFF	TGTGCCAGCAGCCCCCAGCGGGGGGGCAGGAATGAGCAGTTCTTC
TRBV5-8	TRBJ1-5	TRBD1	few	CASSLQGFQPQHF	TGTGCCAGCAGCTTACAGGGGTTCCAGCCCCAGCATTTT
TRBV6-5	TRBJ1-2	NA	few	CASTRGHYGYTF	TGTGCCAGCACCAGGGGTCACTATGGCTACACCTTC
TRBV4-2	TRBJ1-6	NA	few	CASSQDLASYNSPLHF	TGTGCCAGCAGCCAAGATCTAGCCAGTTATAATTCACCCCTCCACTTT
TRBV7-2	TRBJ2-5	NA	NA	CASSRSGRKETQYF	TGTGCCAGCAGCCGTTCGGGGAGAAAAGAGACCCAGTACTTC
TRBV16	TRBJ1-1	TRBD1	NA	CASSLRDRGVSEAFF	TGTGCCAGCAGCCTAAGGGACAGGGGTGTTTCTGAAGCTTTCTTT
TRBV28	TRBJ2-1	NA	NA	CASNQITGFYNEQFF	TGTGCCAGCAACCAAATCACAGGCTTCTACAATGAGCAGTTCTTC
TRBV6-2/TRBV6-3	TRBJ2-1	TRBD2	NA	CASSLAPRSGGGDEQFF	TGTGCCAGCAGTTTGGCCCCCAGGAGCGGGGGCGGCGATGAGCAGTTCTTC